These 13 T cell receptor beta chains were sequenced from one sample in a study of T-cell reconstitution after alpha-beta-depleted transplantation in children. A TCRbeta library incorporating unique molecular identifiers was prepared. TCRdb reanalysed the PCR reads using MiXCR and keeps one entry per CDR3 protein. The sample includes about 980,000 distinct CDR3 sequences, roughly 29% of them seen just once. The source was PBMCs, mostly from graft donor cells, collected 360 days after TCRalphabeta/CD19-depleted stem cell transplant. All receptors come from a boy under three years old who had a stem cell transplant for SCID, so the T cells may come from the graft donor.

The chain joins TRBV9 to TRBJ1-5; D is perhaps TRBD1 (5 bases). Trimming removed 5 bases at V and 1 base at J, with 16 bases between. Germline values: CDR1 SGDLS, CDR2 YYNGEE. The CDR3 spans 16 residues. CDR3: CASRVGGLASNQPQHF. CDR3 in DNA: TGTGCCAGCAGAGTGGGGGGGTTAGCAAGCAATCAGCCCCAGCATTTT.

V and J are TRBV6-1 and TRBJ2-7; 13 bases align to TRBD2. Germline V gene data show CDR1 as MNHNS and CDR2 as SASEGT. V lost 5 bases to trimming and J lost 9 bases; unmatched junction nucleotides: 10. The CDR3 covers 15 residues. CDR3 DNA sequence: TGTGCCAGCAGTCAAGGACTAGCGGGGGACACATCGCAGTACTTC. Amino acid sequence: CASSQGLAGDTSQYF.

V gene TRBV29-1 combines with J gene TRBJ2-6; D call uncertain. The V gene's germline CDR1 is SQVTM and CDR2 ANQGSEA. This CDR3 is built from 13 residues. Trimming stripped 4 bases from V and 1 base from J, with 5 bases between. The CDR3 reads CSVVYSGANVLTF. In DNA form, the CDR3 reads TGCAGCGTTGTGTATTCTGGGGCCAACGTCCTGACTTTC.

The chain couples TRBV11-2 to TRBJ2-1; D may be TRBD1 (5 bases). CDR1 is SGHAT, CDR2 FQNNGV, per germline. V was pared by 0 bases and J by 0 bases, with 18 bases between. This CDR3 region has 19 residues. The CDR3 nucleotides are TGTGCCAGCAGCTTAGATGGGTCGGCGCGACAGACCTCCTACAATGAGCAGTTCTTC. It codes for CASSLDGSARQTSYNEQFF.

This clonotype was detected a few times. This rearrangement joins TRBV12-3 or TRBV12-4 to TRBJ1-5; no firm D call. The V end lost 6 bases, the J end lost 4 bases, and 10 bases lay between the germline ends. The CDR3 consists of 13 residues. This chain's CDR3 is CASRIGGNQPQHF. The CDR3 DNA follows: TGTGCCAGCAGAATAGGCGGTAATCAGCCCCAGCATTTT.

This chain joins TRBV30 and TRBJ2-7, with a tentative D call TRBD1 (5 bases). V dropped 0 bases and J dropped 4 bases, with 10 bases sitting between them. CDR3 length: 13 residues. The germline V gene encodes CDR1 GTSNPN and CDR2 SVGIG (reference sequence). CDR3 region: CAWSVVSGYEQYF. CDR3 coding DNA: TGTGCCTGGAGTGTAGTTTCAGGGTACGAGCAGTACTTC.

The V and J genes are TRBV4-1 and TRBJ2-3, with D unclear. V lost 3 bases and J 5 bases, leaving 9 bases between the germline ends. Germline CDR1 reads MGHRA; CDR2 reads YSYEKL. The CDR3 has 13 residues. The CDR3 reads CASSQVSRDTQYF. The CDR3 DNA follows: TGCGCCAGCAGCCAGGTCAGCCGAGATACGCAGTATTTT.

The chain has TRBV18 and TRBJ2-5, with a weak D call TRBD1 (5 bases). V dropped 0 bases and J dropped 4 bases, with 9 bases sitting between them. CDR3 length: 14 residues. Germline V gene lookup returns CDR1 KGHSH and CDR2 LQKENI. The CDR3 loop is CASSPPVRGETQYF. CDR3 sequence (DNA): TGTGCCAGCTCACCACCGGTAAGGGGAGAGACCCAGTACTTC.

The CDR3, as DNA: TGTGCCAGCAGTACCCACCCCAGCGACGTAGGACCCCACGAGCAGTACTTC. Encoded protein: CASSTHPSDVGPHEQYF. The chain couples TRBV6-1 to TRBJ2-7; D unresolved. The CDR3 has 17 amino acids. Germline values: CDR1 MNHNS, CDR2 SASEGT. V lost 5 bases and J lost 5, with 25 bases in between.

The gene calls are TRBV20-1 and TRBJ2-5; possibly TRBD2 for D (5 bases). With 0 bases removed from V and 5 bases from J, the gap between germline ends came to 13 bases. This CDR3 is built from 14 residues. Germline CDR1 DFQATT, CDR2 SNEGSKA (reference sequence). The CDR3 protein is CSARDILAGETQYF. For the CDR3, the DNA is TGCAGTGCTAGAGATATCCTAGCCGGCGAGACCCAGTACTTC.

This clonotype was counted between two and nine times. V is TRBV7-2 and J is TRBJ2-7; D is uncertain. There are 13 residues in the CDR3. Trimming took off 4 bases at V and 6 bases at J, with 13 bases between the two ends. Germline assignment: CDR1 SGHTA and CDR2 FQGNSA. The CDR3 spells CASSSEMVAEQYF. CDR3 nucleotides: TGTGCCAGCAGCTCCGAGATGGTAGCCGAGCAGTACTTC.

CDR3 loop: CASSQDLGGNNEQFF. Here the CDR3 DNA reads TGTGCCAGCAGCCAAGATCTGGGAGGGAACAATGAGCAGTTCTTC. The V call is TRBV4-2, the J call TRBJ2-1; TRBD2 matches at 7 bases. Germline CDR1 and CDR2: LGHNA and YNFKEQ. J gave up 5 bases and V 0 bases, and 4 bases lay outside the gene matches. The CDR3 runs to 15 residues.

The CDR3 DNA is TGCGCCAGCAGCTTGGACAGTCCCCCTTCCTTCCTCCACTTT. Its protein product is CASSLDSPPSFLHF. This chain uses TRBV5-1 with TRBJ1-6, with unresolved D. Germline V gives CDR1 SGHRS, CDR2 YFSETQ. The CDR3 is 14 residues long. Between the trimmed V and J ends, which lost 0 bases and 15 bases, there was a span of 16 bases.